The present entry profiles one T cell receptor (beta chain) with its context. Antigen: not known. This table comes from immunoSEQ multiplex PCR, and its TCRdb copy is limited to in-frame clones, with some not included. The table shows around 2.1 million clones, with nearly 97% occurring only once. This entry comes from a study of shared clonotypes between healthy human individuals. Looking at the study overall: There were three CD4 naive, three CD4 memory, two CD8 naive and one CD8 memory plates per donor.

Study outcomes and limitations: The sole specimen, blood, was sampled, and tissue repertoires likely differ.

The CDR3 contains 15 residues. Looked up from germline, CDR1 is SGHAT and CDR2 is FQNNGV. The ends were cut back, 2 bases at V and 3 bases at J, with 13 bases in the middle. The specimen sequenced was naive CD4+ T cells sorted from blood. Subset indicated: CD45RA+ positively selected. The chain links TRBV11-2 to TRBJ1-2; unclear D gene. The sequence was obtained from a man aged 18 to 35 in good health. CDR3 in amino acids: CASSLSPFGDYGYTF. In DNA form, the CDR3 reads TGTGCCAGCAGCTTAAGCCCCTTTGGCGACTATGGCTACACCTTC.